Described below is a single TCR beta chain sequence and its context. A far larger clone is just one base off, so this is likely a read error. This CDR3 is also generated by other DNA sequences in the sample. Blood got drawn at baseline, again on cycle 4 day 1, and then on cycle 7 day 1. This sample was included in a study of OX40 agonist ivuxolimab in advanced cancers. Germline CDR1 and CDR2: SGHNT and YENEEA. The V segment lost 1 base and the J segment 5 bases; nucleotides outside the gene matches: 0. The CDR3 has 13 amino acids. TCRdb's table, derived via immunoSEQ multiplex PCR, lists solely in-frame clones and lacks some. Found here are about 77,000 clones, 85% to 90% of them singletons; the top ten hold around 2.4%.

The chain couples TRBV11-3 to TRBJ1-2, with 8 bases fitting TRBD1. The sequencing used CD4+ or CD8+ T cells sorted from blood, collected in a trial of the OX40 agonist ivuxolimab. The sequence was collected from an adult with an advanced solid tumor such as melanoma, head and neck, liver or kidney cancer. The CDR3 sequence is CASSLGQGYGYTF. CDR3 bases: TGTGCCAGCAGCTTAGGACAGGGGTATGGCTACACCTTC.